This T cell receptor (beta chain) was recorded in a study of blood T cell repertoires in COVID-19. For the study at large: Acute and convalescent COVID-19 specimens originated in the United States, Italy and Spain.

Trimming cost V 2 bases and J 0 bases; bases outside gene matches: 4. This CDR3 region has 15 residues. The germline V gene has CDR1 SGHRS and CDR2 YFSETQ. Measured with immunoSEQ multiplex PCR; TCRdb has only the in-frame clones, and not every one. The table lists some 50,000 clones, about 81% of them singletons. The specimen sequenced was peripheral blood. This chain joins TRBV5-1 and TRBJ1-1, with 7 bases that match TRBD1. This sequence was found in a man in his fifties or sixties with active COVID-19. The CDR3 DNA sequence: TGCGCCAGCAGCTTCCAGGGGGGACTGAACACTGAAGCTTTCTTT. Its protein is CASSFQGGLNTEAFF.